This record covers a single T cell receptor (beta chain). The antigen is undetermined. Germline V gene data show CDR1 as SEHNR and CDR2 as FQNEAQ (reference sequence). The CDR3 is made up of 14 amino acids. The ends lost 5 bases at V and 5 bases at J; junction bases unmatched: 6. These data belong to a study of beta chain features in type 1 diabetes. Overall study context: Taken together, all samples contributed around 100,000,000 examined sorted cells.

General study points: Sampled from patients, naive, central memory and Treg TCRB repertoires appeared more similar than those sampled from healthy donors. VDJ junctions from patients with type 1 diabetes contained fewer insertions and more deletions. Across all four CD4+ subsets, people with type 1 diabetes showed modestly shorter TCRB CDR3s.

Sequenced material consisted of expressed TCRB transcripts (all of the isolated RNA was reverse transcribed). Sequencing used immunoSEQ multiplex PCR; TCRdb keeps in-frame clones, though not all of them. The table lists about 350,000 clones, roughly a fifth of them singletons, with around 0.044% in the top ten. The receptor's source is a woman under 30 in good health. The genes are TRBV7-9 and TRBJ2-5; 9 bases agree with TRBD2. Sequencing was carried out using naive CD4+ T cells from blood. The CDR3 region has the DNA TGTGCCAGCAGCCGCGGGGGGGCCTGGGAGACCCAGTACTTC. Amino acid sequence: CASSRGGAWETQYF.